A single TCR beta chain is shown here with its context. Its antigen is still unknown. The source of the sample is a study of T cell responses to AZD1222 COVID-19 vaccine. Study findings and constraints: Receipt of two AZD1222 doses was followed by a rise in Spike-specific TCR breadth and depth.

The data were produced by immunoSEQ multiplex PCR, yet TCRdb's version contains in-frame clones alone and is incomplete. The sample lists 90,000 to 110,000 clones, approximately 90% occurring once. CDR3 size: 14 residues. Deletions cut 9 bases from V and 2 bases from J, with 14 bases between. Germline V gives CDR1 LNHDA, CDR2 SQIVND (reference sequence). The V and J genes are TRBV19 and TRBJ1-3; a possible D gene is TRBD1 (5 bases). Sequenced here: peripheral blood, sampled on day 0 of AZD1222 vaccination. The TCR comes from an adult in good health. The chain's CDR3 is CASTAGSAGNTIYF. The CDR3 bases are TGTGCCAGCACTGCAGGGTCCGCTGGAAACACCATATATTTT.